This section outlines one T cell receptor (beta chain) sequence together with its context. A read error may account for a junction end that differs from germline. TCRdb reanalyzed the PCR reads via MiXCR. The top ten clones hold over 6.5% of a sample with about 24,000 clones, roughly a fifth of them seen once. Not a single patient had been given any form of treatment at any point before undergoing thyroid surgery. These data originate in a study of metastatic and nonmetastatic thyroid tumors. Study context: It was across blood and tumor or nodule tissue from malignant and benign thyroid patients that repertoires were compared.

The CDR3 loop spans 17 amino acids. From germline, CDR1 is SGHDN and CDR2 FVKESK. The receptor was derived from a female donor with papillary thyroid cancer or a benign thyroid nodule (not recorded which). Some clones in this sample may be carry-over from other donors' samples. This chain joins TRBV14 and TRBJ2-3; 9 positions match TRBD2. Sequencing was done on a sample of blood. The CDR3 DNA reads TGTGCCAGCACCCAAGATCAACTAGCGGGTATTAGGGATACGCAGTATTTT. It is translated as CASTQDQLAGIRDTQYF.